The text below deals with one TCR beta chain. With 10 bases clipped from V and 3 bases from J, the junction kept 3 bases outside the gene matches. This CDR3 comprises 12 residues. Germline V gene sequence: CDR1 MNHEY, CDR2 SVGAGI. Authors' methods: Reference gene primer amplification in the assay estimated nucleated cell counts. Assay used: immunoSEQ multiplex PCR; TCRdb lists only in-frame clones, some missing. V, J and clone size are taken as reported in that table, and D and trimming were inferred from the DNA itself. The data show under 300,000 clones, 88% seen once. These data originate in a study of blood T cell repertoires in COVID-19. Across the study: The samples span acute and convalescent COVID-19 from the United States, Italy and Spain. The cDNA or gDNA used as material had been derived from T cells, B-cell-depleted T cells, or PBMCs.

The clonotype originates from a middle-aged woman who had recovered from COVID-19. Material for sequencing was peripheral blood. The chain links TRBV6-5 to TRBJ1-2; 9 nucleotides align to TRBD1. CDR3 amino acids: CATRQGDYGYTF. The CDR3 bases are TGTGCCACCCGACAGGGGGACTATGGCTACACCTTC.